This T cell receptor (beta chain) emerged from a study of blood T cell repertoires in COVID-19. Study-wide context: Material from acute and convalescent COVID-19 was sourced from the United States, Italy and Spain. PBMCs, B-cell-depleted T cells, or T cells were the source of the cDNA or gDNA that made up the material.

Original methodology: Reference gene primer amplification gave nucleated cell count estimates. Sequencing was performed with immunoSEQ multiplex PCR; in TCRdb, only in-frame clones are kept and a portion is missing. That table is the source of V, J and clone size, and D and trimming were worked out from the DNA. The table records approximately 300,000 clones, about 82% of them present only once. Germline assignment: CDR1 SGHRS and CDR2 YFSETQ. J gave up 5 bases and V 0 bases, and 5 bases lay outside the gene matches. The CDR3 contains 15 residues. This clone has just a few counts. The TCR sequence derives from a woman aged 45-60 years with active or convalescent COVID-19. The chain joins TRBV5-1 to TRBJ2-7; 10 bases agree with TRBD2. The sample was peripheral blood. The CDR3 DNA sequence: TGCGCCAGCAGCTTGGCCCCAGGGACTAGCGACGAGCAGTACTTC. It codes for CASSLAPGTSDEQYF. Supplemented by reference TRBV5-1 and TRBJ2-7, the full variable domain reads KAGVTQTPRYLIKTRGQQVTLSCSPISGHRSVSWYQQTPGQGLQFLFEYFSETQRNKGNFPGRFSGRQFSNSRSEMNVSTLELGDSALYLCASSLAPGTSDEQYFGPGTRLTVT.